Described below is a single T cell receptor beta chain sequence and its context. The data derive from a study of shared clonotypes between healthy human individuals. CDR1 is SGHTA, CDR2 FQGNSA, per germline. This CDR3 region has 15 residues. V lost 2 bases and J 0 bases, leaving 11 bases between the germline ends. Profiling relied on immunoSEQ multiplex PCR, and the TCRdb table lists in-frame clones only, not all of them. The data hold millions of clones, with more than 90% observed a single time. This sequence originates from a young man in good health. The sequencing input was naive CD4+ T cells sorted from blood. Subset here: CD45RA+ positively selected. J is TRBJ2-7 and V is TRBV7-2, with D hard to call. The DNA of the CDR3 is TGTGCCAGCAGCTTATCTCGGATCATCTCCTACGAGCAGTACTTC. Translated, it gives CASSLSRIISYEQYF.